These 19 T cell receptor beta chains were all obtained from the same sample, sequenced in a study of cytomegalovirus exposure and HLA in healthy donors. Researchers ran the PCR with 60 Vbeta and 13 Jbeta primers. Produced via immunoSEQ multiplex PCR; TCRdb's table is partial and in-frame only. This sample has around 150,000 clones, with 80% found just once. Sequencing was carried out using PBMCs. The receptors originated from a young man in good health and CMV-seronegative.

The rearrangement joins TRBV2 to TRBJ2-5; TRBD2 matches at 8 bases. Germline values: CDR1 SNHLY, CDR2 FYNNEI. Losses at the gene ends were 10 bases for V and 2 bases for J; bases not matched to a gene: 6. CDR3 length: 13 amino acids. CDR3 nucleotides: TGTGCCATCGCGGGGGGTCAACAAGAGACCCAGTACTTC. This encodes CAIAGGQQETQYF.

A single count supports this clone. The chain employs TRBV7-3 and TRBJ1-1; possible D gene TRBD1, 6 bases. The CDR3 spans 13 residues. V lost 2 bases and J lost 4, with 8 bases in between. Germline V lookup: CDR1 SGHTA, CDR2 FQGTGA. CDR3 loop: CASSLGGGTEAFF. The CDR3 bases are TGTGCCAGCAGCTTAGGGGGCGGCACTGAAGCTTTCTTT. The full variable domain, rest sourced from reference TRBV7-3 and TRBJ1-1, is GAGVSQTPSNKVTEKGKYVELRCDPISGHTALYWYRQSLGQGPEFLIYFQGTGAADDSGLPNDRFFAVRPEGSVSTLKIQRTERGDSAVYLCASSLGGGTEAFFGQGTRLTVV.

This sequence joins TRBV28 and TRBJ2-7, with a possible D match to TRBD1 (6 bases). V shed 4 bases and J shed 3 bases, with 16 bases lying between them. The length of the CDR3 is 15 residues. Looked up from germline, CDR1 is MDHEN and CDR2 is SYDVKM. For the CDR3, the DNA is TGTGCCAGCAGTTCACCGGCCTCCAGGGGCTACGAGCAGTACTTC. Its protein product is CASSSPASRGYEQYF. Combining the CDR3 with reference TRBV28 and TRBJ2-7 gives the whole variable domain DVKVTQSSRYLVKRTGEKVFLECVQDMDHENMFWYRQDPGLGLRLIYFSYDVKMKEKGDIPEGYSVSREKKERFSLILESASTNQTSMYLCASSSPASRGYEQYFGPGTRLTVT.

CDR3 nucleotides: TGCGCCAGCAGCCACCGACAGGGATGGAGCTCCTACAATGAGCAGTTCTTC. Encoded protein: CASSHRQGWSSYNEQFF. The chain has TRBV4-1 and TRBJ2-1; TRBD1 matches at 7 bases. This CDR3 has 17 amino acids. Trimming removed 3 bases from V and 0 bases from J; junction bases left unmatched: 8. The germline V gene has CDR1 MGHRA and CDR2 YSYEKL.

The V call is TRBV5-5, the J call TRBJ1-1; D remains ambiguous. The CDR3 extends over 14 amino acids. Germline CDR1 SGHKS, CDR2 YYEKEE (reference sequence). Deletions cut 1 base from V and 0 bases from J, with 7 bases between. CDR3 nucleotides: TGTGCCAGCAGCTTGACAGTCATGAACACTGAAGCTTTCTTT. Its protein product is CASSLTVMNTEAFF. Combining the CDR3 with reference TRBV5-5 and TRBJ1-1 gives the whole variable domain DAGVTQSPTHLIKTRGQQVTLRCSPISGHKSVSWYQQVLGQGPQFIFQYYEKEERGRGNFPDRFSARQFPNYSSELNVNALLLGDSALYLCASSLTVMNTEAFFGQGTRLTVV.

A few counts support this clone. The CDR3 sequence: CASSQDVAGDYEQYF. The CDR3 DNA follows: TGCGCCAGCAGCCAAGATGTAGCGGGAGACTACGAGCAGTACTTC. The J gene is TRBJ2-7, the V gene TRBV4-1; 9 nucleotides match TRBD2. Unmatched junction bases numbered 3, after V lost 0 bases and J lost 3 bases. Germline CDR1 reads MGHRA; CDR2 reads YSYEKL. The CDR3 totals 15 residues.

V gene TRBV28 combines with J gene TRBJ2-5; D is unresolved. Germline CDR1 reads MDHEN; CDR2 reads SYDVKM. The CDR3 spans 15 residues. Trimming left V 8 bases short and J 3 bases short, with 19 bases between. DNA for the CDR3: TGTGCCAGCGGATTTATCGGCCGGGTGGAAGAGACCCAGTACTTC. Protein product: CASGFIGRVEETQYF.

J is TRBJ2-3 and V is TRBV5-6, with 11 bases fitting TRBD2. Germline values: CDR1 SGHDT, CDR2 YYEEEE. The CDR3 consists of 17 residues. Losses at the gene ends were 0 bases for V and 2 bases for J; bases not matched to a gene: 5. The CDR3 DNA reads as TGTGCCAGCAGCTTGGCGGCTAGCGGGGGGTTCACAGATACGCAGTATTTT. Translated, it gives CASSLAASGGFTDTQYF.

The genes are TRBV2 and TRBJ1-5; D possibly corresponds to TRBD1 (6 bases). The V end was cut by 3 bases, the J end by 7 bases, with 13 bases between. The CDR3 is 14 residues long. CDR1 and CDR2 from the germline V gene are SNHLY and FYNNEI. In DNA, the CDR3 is TGTGCCAGCAGTGATAGGGGGGGAGGGCAGCCCCAGCATTTT. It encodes CASSDRGGGQPQHF.

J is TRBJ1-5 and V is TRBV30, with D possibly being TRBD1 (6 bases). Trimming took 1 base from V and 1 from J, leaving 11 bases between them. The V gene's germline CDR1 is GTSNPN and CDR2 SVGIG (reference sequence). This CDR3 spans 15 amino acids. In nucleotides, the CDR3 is TGTGCCTGGAGTGCCGGACAGTCAAGCAATCAGCCCCAGCATTTT. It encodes CAWSAGQSSNQPQHF.

In DNA, the CDR3 is TGCAGCATCGGTTCGGGAGAGCAGTACTTC. Translated, it gives CSIGSGEQYF. The chain links TRBV29-1 to TRBJ2-5; D possibly corresponds to TRBD2 (6 bases). V lost 8 bases, J lost 11 bases, and 15 bases lay in between. The CDR3 extends over 10 amino acids. Germline-derived CDR1 and CDR2 are SQVTM and ANQGSEA. The variable domain in full, with the rest retrieved from reference TRBV29-1 and TRBJ2-5, is SAVISQKPSRDICQRGTSLTIQCQVDSQVTMMFWYRQQPGQSLTLIATANQGSEATYESGFVIDKFPISRPNLTFSTLTVSNMSPEDSSIYLCSIGSGEQYFGPGTRLLVL.

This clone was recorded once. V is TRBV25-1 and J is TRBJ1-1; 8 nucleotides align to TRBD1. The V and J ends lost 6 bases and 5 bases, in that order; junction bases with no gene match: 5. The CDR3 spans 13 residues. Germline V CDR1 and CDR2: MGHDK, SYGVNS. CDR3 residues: CASRQGARTEAFF. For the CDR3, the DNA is TGTGCCAGCAGGCAGGGGGCGAGGACTGAAGCTTTCTTT.

The CDR3 DNA reads as TGTGCCAGCTCACCAAGACAGCAAGAGACCCAGTACTTC. It is translated as CASSPRQQETQYF. The gene calls are TRBV18 and TRBJ2-5; D might be TRBD1 (5 bases). CDR1 and CDR2 (germline): KGHSH, LQKENI. Trimming shortened V by 2 bases and J by 2 bases, and 6 bases separated the two germline ends. This CDR3 comprises 13 residues.

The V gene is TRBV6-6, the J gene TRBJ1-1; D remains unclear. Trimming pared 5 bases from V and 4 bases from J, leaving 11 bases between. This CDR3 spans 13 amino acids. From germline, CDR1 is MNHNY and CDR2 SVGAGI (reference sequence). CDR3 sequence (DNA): TGTGCCAGCAGTCAGAACAGAATCACTGAAGCTTTCTTT. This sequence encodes CASSQNRITEAFF.

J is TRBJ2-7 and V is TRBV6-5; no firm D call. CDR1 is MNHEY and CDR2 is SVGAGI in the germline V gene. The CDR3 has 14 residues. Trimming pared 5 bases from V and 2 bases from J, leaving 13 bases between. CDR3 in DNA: TGTGCCAGCAGTAATCCGGGTATCCCCTACGAGCAGTACTTC. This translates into CASSNPGIPYEQYF.

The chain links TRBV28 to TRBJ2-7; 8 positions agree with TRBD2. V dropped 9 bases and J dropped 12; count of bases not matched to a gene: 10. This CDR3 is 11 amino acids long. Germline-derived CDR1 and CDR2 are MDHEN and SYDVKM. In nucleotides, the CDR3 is TGTGCCAGTTTCTCGGGGGGGACCGGGTACTTC. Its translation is CASFSGGTGYF.

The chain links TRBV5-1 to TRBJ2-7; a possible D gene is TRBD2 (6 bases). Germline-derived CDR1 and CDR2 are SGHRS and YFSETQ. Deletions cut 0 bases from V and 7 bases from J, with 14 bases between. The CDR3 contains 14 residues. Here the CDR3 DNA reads TGCGCCAGCAGCTTGGCCGGCGGGACGAGGGAGCAGTACTTC. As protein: CASSLAGGTREQYF.

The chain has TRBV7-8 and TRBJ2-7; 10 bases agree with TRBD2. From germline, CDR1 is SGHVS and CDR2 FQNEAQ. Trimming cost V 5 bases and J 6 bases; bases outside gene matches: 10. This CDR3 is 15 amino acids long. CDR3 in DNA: TGTGCCAGCAGCCAACTAGCGGGAAAAGGCGGCGAGCAGTACTTC. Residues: CASSQLAGKGGEQYF.

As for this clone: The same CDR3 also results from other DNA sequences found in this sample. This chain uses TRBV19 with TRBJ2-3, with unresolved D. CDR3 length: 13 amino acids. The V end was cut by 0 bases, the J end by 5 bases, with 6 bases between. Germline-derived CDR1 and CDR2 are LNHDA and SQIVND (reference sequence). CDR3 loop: CASSIDRGDTQYF. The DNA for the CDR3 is TGTGCCAGTAGTATAGATAGAGGAGATACGCAGTATTTT. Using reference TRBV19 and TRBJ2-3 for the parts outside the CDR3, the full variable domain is DGGITQSPKYLFRKEGQNVTLSCEQNLNHDAMYWYRQDPGQGLRLIYYSQIVNDFQKGDIAEGYSVSREKKESFPLTVTSAQKNPTAFYLCASSIDRGDTQYFGPGTRLTVL.